The 12 T cell receptor beta chains reported below all come from one sample, sequenced in a study of CD8+CD57+ T cells in acquired aplastic anemia. Those patients picked for sequencing had displayed CD8+CD57+ cell expansion on flow cytometry. Genomic DNA provided the template from which TCR beta VDJ and CDR3 profiles were obtained. Each CDR3 protein gets one entry after TCRdb re-called the reads with MiXCR. This table holds approximately 190,000 distinct CDR3 sequences, 48% found once. Sequenced material: sorted CD4+, CD8+, or CD8+CD57+ T cells (not recorded which) from PBMCs. These receptors came from a human donor with aplastic anemia.

This clonotype was counted ten times or more. The gene calls are TRBV20-1 and TRBJ2-1; 14 bases are shared with TRBD2. CDR1 DFQATT and CDR2 SNEGSKA come from the germline V gene (reference sequence). This CDR3 has 16 amino acids. With 3 bases clipped from V and 0 bases from J, the junction kept 1 base outside the gene matches. The CDR3 here is CSARGTSGSSYNEQFF. CDR3 nucleotide sequence: TGCAGTGCTAGGGGGACTAGCGGGAGCTCCTACAATGAGCAGTTCTTC.

This clonotype was recorded a few times. The chain combines TRBV24-1 with TRBJ2-3, with TRBD2 identical over 7 bases. Trimming took 4 bases from V and 1 from J; bases not matched to a gene: 10. CDR3 length equals 17 residues. Germline CDR1 is KGHDR and CDR2 is SFDVKD. CDR3 amino acids: CATSEWDYGLGTDTQYF. In DNA form, the CDR3 reads TGTGCCACCAGTGAATGGGACTACGGATTGGGCACAGATACGCAGTATTTT.

The CDR3 loop is CASSVAGTGEAFF. The CDR3 DNA sequence: TGTGCCAGCAGTGTTGCGGGGACGGGTGAAGCTTTCTTT. The V gene is TRBV2, the J gene TRBJ1-1, with D possibly TRBD1 on 5 matching bases. Deletions cut 4 bases from V and 7 bases from J, with 13 bases between. Germline V lookup: CDR1 SNHLY, CDR2 FYNNEI. The CDR3 is 13 amino acids.

This clonotype occurred once. The chain has TRBV19 and TRBJ1-1; 9 bases align to TRBD1. V lost 9 bases to trimming and J lost 11 bases; unmatched junction nucleotides: 16. The CDR3 covers 14 residues. Germline CDR1 and CDR2: LNHDA and SQIVND (reference sequence). CDR3 coding DNA: TGTGCCAGCCACACTTCACTCACAGGGGGCGAGGCTTTCTTT. It specifies CASHTSLTGGEAFF.

At least ten counts were recorded for this clonotype. This CDR3 reads CASSLGTHHTF. As DNA, the CDR3 is TGTGCCAGCAGCTTAGGAACCCATCACACCTTC. The gene calls are TRBV7-2 and TRBJ1-2, with D unresolved. Trimming took off 1 base at V and 12 bases at J, with 9 bases between the two ends. This CDR3 is 11 amino acids long. CDR1 SGHTA and CDR2 FQGNSA come from the germline V gene. Using reference TRBV7-2 and TRBJ1-2 for the parts outside the CDR3, the full variable domain is GAGVSQSPSNKVTEKGKDVELRCDPISGHTALYWYRQSLGQGLEFLIYFQGNSAPDKSGLPSDRFSAERTGGSVSTLTIQRTQQEDSAVYLCASSLGTHHTFGSGTRLTVV.

Ten or more counts support this clonotype. V gene TRBV14 combines with J gene TRBJ2-3; D gene unclear. Germline CDR1 SGHDN, CDR2 FVKESK. This CDR3 is 16 amino acids long. V was shortened by 1 base and J by 2 bases, with 13 bases between the two germline ends. CDR3 DNA sequence: TGTGCCAGCAGCCAAGGGATCTTAAGAGTCACAGATACGCAGTATTTT. This codes for CASSQGILRVTDTQYF.

The chain has TRBV11-2 and TRBJ2-3, with 12 bases lining up with TRBD2. Trimming cost V 3 bases and J 4 bases; bases outside gene matches: 5. The CDR3 loop spans 16 amino acids. Germline V lookup: CDR1 SGHAT, CDR2 FQNNGV. The CDR3 nucleotides are TGTGCCAGCAGCTTCCGACTAGCGGGAGTAGCAGATACGCAGTATTTT. Translation gives CASSFRLAGVADTQYF. Filled out from reference TRBV11-2 and TRBJ2-3, the complete variable domain reads EAGVAQSPRYKIIEKRQSVAFWCNPISGHATLYWYQQILGQGPKLLIQFQNNGVVDDSQLPKDRFSAERLKGVDSTLKIQPAKLEDSAVYLCASSFRLAGVADTQYFGPGTRLTVL.

The V call is TRBV9, the J call TRBJ1-1, with D uncertain. V lost 0 bases, J lost 0 bases, and 9 bases lay in between. The CDR3 has 15 residues. Germline CDR1 SGDLS, CDR2 YYNGEE. CDR3 in DNA: TGTGCCAGCAGCGTAGGGGTAGAAATGAACACTGAAGCTTTCTTT. It translates to CASSVGVEMNTEAFF.

This clonotype was seen many times. The chain combines TRBV5-4 with TRBJ2-3; 7 bases line up with TRBD2. Germline CDR1 and CDR2: SGHNT and YYREEE (reference sequence). Trimming cost V 1 base and J 2 bases; bases outside gene matches: 1. The CDR3 runs 14 residues. The CDR3 DNA reads TGTGCCAGCAGCTTGACTAGCGCCACAGATACGCAGTATTTT. Amino acid sequence: CASSLTSATDTQYF.

This clonotype was detected a few times. This sequence joins TRBV7-8 and TRBJ2-1; D is undetermined. Trimming cost V 1 base and J 7 bases, with 8 bases left between them. Germline CDR1 SGHVS, CDR2 FQNEAQ. The CDR3 covers 13 residues. CDR3 bases: TGTGCCAGCAGCTTAGGACGCCGAAATGAGCAGTTCTTC. Translating gives CASSLGRRNEQFF.

In this sample, this clonotype turned up many times. J is TRBJ1-2 and V is TRBV19; weak D call: TRBD1 (6 bases). Trimming removed 2 bases from V and 6 bases from J, with 19 bases in between. The V gene's germline CDR1 is LNHDA and CDR2 SQIVND (reference sequence). This CDR3 comprises 16 residues. This CDR3 reads CASSINSRTDINGYTF. The DNA of the CDR3 is TGTGCCAGTAGTATAAACAGCCGGACAGATATCAATGGCTACACCTTC.

The chain carries TRBV19 and TRBJ1-5, with TRBD1 identical over 7 bases. Germline lookup yields CDR1 LNHDA and CDR2 SQIVND (reference sequence). V was pared by 7 bases and J by 4 bases, with 16 bases of the junction left unmatched. The CDR3 totals 17 residues. For the CDR3, the DNA is TGTGCCAGTAAAAGGACAGGTATTGAGTCGGGTAATCAGCCCCAGCATTTT. This sequence encodes CASKRTGIESGNQPQHF.